Listed below are T cell receptor beta chains from one sample, sequenced in a study of PD-1 blockade in classical Hodgkin lymphoma. Clones were sequenced by immunoSEQ multiplex PCR, and TCRdb holds only the in-frame ones, with some missing. Of about 60,000 clones listed, roughly 92% are singletons. This sample comprised peripheral blood mononuclear cells (PBMCs), obtained before the fourth cycle of nivolumab. Receptors were obtained from a human donor with classical Hodgkin lymphoma. Each CDR3 is given with its conserved first and last residue. A D gene is named only where the DNA matches it firmly. Where a row states a size, it is once, few, many or the class of an expanded clone; other rows omit it.

V gene	clone size	J gene	D gene	CDR3 protein	CDR3 DNA
TRBV28	-	TRBJ1-4	-	CASSLDSGTANEKLFF	TGTGCCAGCAGTTTAGATTCCGGGACGGCGAATGAAAAACTGTTTTTT
TRBV5-5	-	TRBJ1-4	-	CASSFGISTNEKLFF	TGTGCCAGCAGCTTTGGGATTTCAACTAATGAAAAACTGTTTTTT
TRBV2	-	TRBJ2-7	-	CASESDTYEQYF	TGTGCCAGCGAGTCAGACACCTACGAGCAGTACTTC
TRBV23-1	-	TRBJ2-5	TRBD2	CASSQQLAGCETQYF	TGCGCCAGCAGTCAACAACTAGCGGGGTGCGAGACCCAGTACTTC
TRBV10-3	-	TRBJ2-7	-	CAISANNYEQYF	TGTGCCATCAGTGCGAACAATTACGAGCAGTACTTC
TRBV9	-	TRBJ1-3	-	CASSNQGSGNTIYF	TGTGCCAGCAGCAACCAGGGTTCTGGAAACACCATATATTTT
TRBV6-6	-	TRBJ2-7	TRBD2	CASRTAGDEQYF	TGTGCCAGCAGGACCGCGGGGGACGAGCAGTACTTC
TRBV11-2	-	TRBJ2-1	-	CASSFSLALNNEQFF	TGTGCCAGCAGCTTCTCACTAGCCTTAAACAATGAGCAGTTCTTC
TRBV18	-	TRBJ2-1	-	CASSQRVIGEQFF	TGTGCCAGCTCACAGAGGGTCATCGGTGAGCAGTTCTTC
TRBV2	-	TRBJ2-5	TRBD2	CASSGTTQIAGMQETQYF	TGTGCCAGCAGCGGCACCACTCAAATAGCGGGAATGCAAGAGACCCAGTACTTC
TRBV19	-	TRBJ2-7	-	CASSMVVGAYEQYF	TGTGCCAGTAGTATGGTCGTTGGGGCCTACGAGCAGTACTTC
TRBV27	-	TRBJ2-1	TRBD2	CASSSGSGSSYYNEQFF	TGTGCCAGCAGTTCCGGTAGCGGGAGTAGCTACTACAATGAGCAGTTCTTC
TRBV9	-	TRBJ2-1	TRBD2	CASSVGRRLAGPSYNEQFF	TGTGCCAGCAGCGTAGGAAGGAGGTTAGCGGGCCCATCCTACAATGAGCAGTTCTTC
TRBV7-3	-	TRBJ1-2	TRBD1	CASSRDRDSAVSGYTF	TGTGCCAGCAGCCGTGACCGGGACAGCGCGGTCTCCGGCTACACCTTC
TRBV13	-	TRBJ1-1	-	CASSSLPWTPNTEAFF	TGTGCCAGCAGCTCCTTACCCTGGACACCTAACACTGAAGCTTTCTTT
TRBV6-5	-	TRBJ2-1	-	CASSYYGGEYNEQFF	TGTGCCAGCAGTTACTACGGGGGCGAGTACAATGAGCAGTTCTTC
TRBV18	-	TRBJ2-1	-	CASSPDPGMEQFF	TGTGCCAGCTCACCGGATCCAGGGATGGAGCAGTTCTTC
TRBV15	-	TRBJ2-7	-	CATSRGLAAADEQYF	TGTGCCACCAGCAGAGGGCTCGCGGCCGCCGACGAGCAGTACTTC
TRBV5-1	-	TRBJ1-4	-	CASSLAGGNEKLFF	TGCGCCAGCAGCTTGGCGGGGGGAAATGAAAAACTGTTTTTT
TRBV5-1	-	TRBJ2-4	TRBD2	CASSSGGTSGRIGNIQYF	TGCGCCAGCAGCAGTGGTGGGACTAGCGGGAGAATCGGAAACATTCAGTACTTC
TRBV29-1	-	TRBJ2-7	-	CSVEEGRGIGYEQYF	TGCAGCGTTGAAGAGGGCAGGGGAATAGGGTACGAGCAGTACTTC
TRBV19	-	TRBJ1-6	-	CASRLGPSNSPLHF	TGTGCCAGTAGGTTAGGACCGTCTAATTCACCCCTCCACTTT
TRBV18	-	TRBJ1-1	-	CASSNTGTANTEAFF	TGTGCCAGCTCAAACACCGGGACGGCGAACACTGAAGCTTTCTTT
TRBV7-2	-	TRBJ2-3	TRBD1	CASSLDRATDTQYF	TGTGCCAGCAGCTTGGACAGGGCCACAGATACGCAGTATTTT
TRBV4-1	-	TRBJ2-1	-	CASSQDPLGRYNEQFF	TGCGCCAGCAGCCAAGATCCTCTAGGGAGGTACAATGAGCAGTTCTTC
TRBV30	once	TRBJ2-3	TRBD1	CATDRPFTDTQYF	TGTGCCACGGACAGGCCCTTCACAGATACGCAGTATTTT
TRBV28	-	TRBJ2-7	-	CASSLVRGGEQYF	TGTGCCAGCAGTTTAGTTAGAGGTGGCGAGCAGTACTTC
TRBV7-9	-	TRBJ2-5	TRBD1	CASSPGQGVEETQYF	TGTGCCAGCAGCCCCGGACAGGGGGTCGAAGAGACCCAGTACTTC
TRBV28	few	TRBJ2-2	-	CASSLGLEGTGELFF	TGTGCCAGCAGTTTAGGGCTAGAAGGCACCGGGGAGCTGTTTTTT
TRBV6-1	-	TRBJ2-7	-	CASSADRAYEQYF	TGTGCCAGCAGTGCCGACAGAGCCTACGAGCAGTACTTC
TRBV19	few	TRBJ1-5	-	CATHRTSGYNQPQHF	TGTGCCACCCATAGAACCTCCGGGTATAATCAGCCCCAGCATTTT
TRBV7-9	-	TRBJ2-6	TRBD2	CASSLDGGSGANVLTF	TGTGCCAGCAGCTTAGACGGGGGGTCTGGGGCCAACGTCCTGACTTTC
TRBV6-5	-	TRBJ2-5	TRBD2	CASSYRASGRGETQYF	TGTGCCAGCAGTTACAGGGCTAGCGGGAGAGGTGAGACCCAGTACTTC
TRBV11-2	-	TRBJ2-1	TRBD2	CASSNIAGGPNPVQFF	TGTGCCAGCAGCAACATAGCGGGGGGGCCAAATCCCGTGCAGTTCTTC
TRBV28	-	TRBJ1-3	-	CASSLSQGRDTIYF	TGTGCCAGCAGTTTATCACAGGGTCGTGACACCATATATTTT
TRBV28	few	TRBJ2-1	TRBD1	CASSYARADRDGNEQFF	TGTGCCAGCAGTTATGCCCGGGCAGACAGGGACGGCAATGAGCAGTTCTTC
TRBV7-4	-	TRBJ1-6	TRBD1	CASSLVGRDRGSSPLHF	TGTGCCAGCAGCTTAGTGGGGCGGGACAGGGGAAGCTCACCCCTCCACTTT
TRBV9	-	TRBJ2-1	-	CASSVSVLGGENNEQFF	TGTGCCAGCAGCGTATCTGTCTTGGGCGGGGAAAACAATGAGCAGTTCTTC
TRBV27	-	TRBJ2-1	TRBD2	CASRLAGFSYNEQFF	TGTGCCAGCAGACTAGCGGGTTTCTCCTACAATGAGCAGTTCTTC
TRBV14	once	TRBJ2-1	TRBD2	CASSQEEFLAGTYNEQFF	TGTGCCAGCAGCCAGGAAGAGTTCCTAGCGGGCACCTACAATGAGCAGTTCTTC
TRBV6-1	few	TRBJ1-2	TRBD1	CASRDRVLGYTF	TGTGCCAGCAGGGACAGGGTTTTGGGCTACACCTTC
TRBV5-1	-	TRBJ1-2	-	CASSLEAGINYGYTF	TGCGCCAGCAGCTTGGAGGCAGGAATTAACTATGGCTACACCTTC
TRBV10-3	-	TRBJ2-6	TRBD1	CAISPQLSPTGFGANVLTF	TGTGCCATCAGTCCACAACTTTCACCGACAGGGTTTGGGGCCAACGTCCTGACTTTC
TRBV28	-	TRBJ1-3	-	CASSLWGSSGNTIYF	TGTGCCAGCAGTTTGTGGGGAAGCTCTGGAAACACCATATATTTT
TRBV10-3	-	TRBJ2-7	TRBD2	CAISDSGGTYEQYF	TGTGCCATCAGTGACAGCGGGGGTACCTACGAGCAGTACTTC
TRBV28	-	TRBJ2-5	TRBD1	CASRRTGVETQYF	TGTGCCAGCAGACGGACAGGGGTAGAGACCCAGTACTTC
TRBV11-2	-	TRBJ2-2	-	CASSLGLNTGELFF	TGTGCCAGCAGCTTAGGGCTTAACACCGGGGAGCTGTTTTTT
TRBV27	-	TRBJ2-1	-	CASSFRNEQFF	TGTGCCAGCAGTTTTCGCAATGAGCAGTTCTTC
TRBV27	-	TRBJ2-1	-	CASSLSGAYNEQFF	TGTGCCAGCAGTTTATCAGGGGCCTACAATGAGCAGTTCTTC
TRBV19	medium-sized	TRBJ1-5	-	CASSIGIPGRASIQPQHF	TGTGCCAGTAGTATAGGAATACCGGGAAGGGCGAGTATACAGCCCCAGCATTTT
TRBV12-1	-	TRBJ2-5	-	CASSFGTSDKTQYF	TGTGCCAGCAGCTTTGGTACTAGCGACAAGACCCAGTACTTC